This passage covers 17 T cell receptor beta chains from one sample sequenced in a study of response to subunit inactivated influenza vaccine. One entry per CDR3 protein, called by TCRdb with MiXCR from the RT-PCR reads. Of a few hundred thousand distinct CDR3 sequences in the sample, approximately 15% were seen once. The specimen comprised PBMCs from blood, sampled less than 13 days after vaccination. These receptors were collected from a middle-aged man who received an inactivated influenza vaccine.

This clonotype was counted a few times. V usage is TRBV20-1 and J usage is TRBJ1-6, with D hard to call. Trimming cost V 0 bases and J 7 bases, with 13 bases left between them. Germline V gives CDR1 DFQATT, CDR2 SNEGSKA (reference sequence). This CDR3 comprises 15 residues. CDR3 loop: CSARDYGGDNSPLHF. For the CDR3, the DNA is TGCAGTGCTAGAGATTACGGAGGTGACAATTCACCCCTCCACTTT.

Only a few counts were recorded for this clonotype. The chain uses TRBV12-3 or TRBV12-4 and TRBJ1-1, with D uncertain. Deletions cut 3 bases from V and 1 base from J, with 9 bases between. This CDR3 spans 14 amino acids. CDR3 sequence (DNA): TGTGCCAGCAGTTTTGGGTTGGGGAACACTGAAGCTTTCTTT. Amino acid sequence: CASSFGLGNTEAFF.

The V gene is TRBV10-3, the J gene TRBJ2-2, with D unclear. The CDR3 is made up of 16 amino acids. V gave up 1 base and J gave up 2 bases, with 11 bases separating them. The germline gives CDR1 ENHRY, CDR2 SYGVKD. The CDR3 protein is CAISELPGRNTGELFF. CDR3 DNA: TGTGCCATCAGTGAGTTACCAGGTCGAAACACCGGGGAGCTGTTTTTT.

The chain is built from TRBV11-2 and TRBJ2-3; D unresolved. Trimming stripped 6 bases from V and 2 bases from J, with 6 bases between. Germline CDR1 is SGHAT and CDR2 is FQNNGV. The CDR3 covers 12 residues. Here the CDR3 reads CASSYHTDTQYF. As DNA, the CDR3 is TGTGCCAGCAGTTATCACACAGATACGCAGTATTTT.

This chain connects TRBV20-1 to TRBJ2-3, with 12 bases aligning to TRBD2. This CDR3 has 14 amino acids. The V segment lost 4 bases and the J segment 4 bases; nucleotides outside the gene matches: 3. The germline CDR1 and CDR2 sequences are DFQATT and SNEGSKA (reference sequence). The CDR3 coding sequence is TGCAGTGCTACGACTAGCGGGAGTGCAGATACGCAGTATTTT. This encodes CSATTSGSADTQYF.

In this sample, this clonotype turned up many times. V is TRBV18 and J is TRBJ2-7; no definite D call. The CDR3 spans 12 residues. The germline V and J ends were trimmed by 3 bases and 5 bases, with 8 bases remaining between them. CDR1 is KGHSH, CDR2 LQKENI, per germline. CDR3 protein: CASSPERNEQYF. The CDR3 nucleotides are TGTGCCAGCTCACCGGAAAGGAACGAGCAGTACTTC.

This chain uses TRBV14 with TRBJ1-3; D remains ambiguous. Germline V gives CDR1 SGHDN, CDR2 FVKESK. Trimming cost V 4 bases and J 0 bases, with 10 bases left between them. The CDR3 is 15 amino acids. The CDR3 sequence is CASSPPGGSGNTIYF. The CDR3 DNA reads TGTGCCAGCAGCCCCCCGGGCGGCTCTGGAAACACCATATATTTT.

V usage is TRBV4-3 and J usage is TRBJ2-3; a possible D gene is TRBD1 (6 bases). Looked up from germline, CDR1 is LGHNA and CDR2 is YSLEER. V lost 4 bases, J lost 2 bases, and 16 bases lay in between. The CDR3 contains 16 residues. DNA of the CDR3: TGCGCCAGCAGCCCCTGGGGGCAGGGCTACACAGATACGCAGTATTTT. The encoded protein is CASSPWGQGYTDTQYF.

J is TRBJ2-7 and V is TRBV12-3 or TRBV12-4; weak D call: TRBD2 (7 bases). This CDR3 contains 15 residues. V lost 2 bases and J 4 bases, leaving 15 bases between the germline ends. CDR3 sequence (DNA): TGTGCCAGCAGTTTACGGGGGGCGGCTGGGTACGAGCAGTACTTC. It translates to CASSLRGAAGYEQYF.

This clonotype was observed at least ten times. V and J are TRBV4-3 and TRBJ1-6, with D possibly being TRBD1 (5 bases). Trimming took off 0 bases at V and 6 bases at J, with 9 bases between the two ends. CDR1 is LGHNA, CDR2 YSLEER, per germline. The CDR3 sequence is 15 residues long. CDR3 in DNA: TGCGCCAGCAGCCAAGACGGGGGGAGTAATTCACCCCTCCACTTT. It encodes CASSQDGGSNSPLHF.

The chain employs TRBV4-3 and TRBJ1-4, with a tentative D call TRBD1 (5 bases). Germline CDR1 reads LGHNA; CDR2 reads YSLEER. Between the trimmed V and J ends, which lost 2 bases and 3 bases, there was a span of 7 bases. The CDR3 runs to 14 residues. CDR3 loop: CASSQQGANEKLFF. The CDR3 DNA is TGCGCCAGCAGCCAACAGGGCGCTAATGAAAAACTGTTTTTT.

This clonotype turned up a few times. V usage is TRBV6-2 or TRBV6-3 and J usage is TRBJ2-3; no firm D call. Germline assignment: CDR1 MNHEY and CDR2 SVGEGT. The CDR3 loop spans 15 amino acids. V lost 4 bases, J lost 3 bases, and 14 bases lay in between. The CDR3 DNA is TGTGCCAGCAGTTCAGCTTACTATCCTACAGATACGCAGTATTTT. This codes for CASSSAYYPTDTQYF.

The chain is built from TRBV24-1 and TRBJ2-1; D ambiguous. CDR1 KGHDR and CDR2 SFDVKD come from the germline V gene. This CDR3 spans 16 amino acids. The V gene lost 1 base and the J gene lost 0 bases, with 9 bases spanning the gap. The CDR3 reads CATSDLSGDSYNEQFF. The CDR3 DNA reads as TGTGCCACCAGTGATTTAAGTGGTGACTCCTACAATGAGCAGTTCTTC.

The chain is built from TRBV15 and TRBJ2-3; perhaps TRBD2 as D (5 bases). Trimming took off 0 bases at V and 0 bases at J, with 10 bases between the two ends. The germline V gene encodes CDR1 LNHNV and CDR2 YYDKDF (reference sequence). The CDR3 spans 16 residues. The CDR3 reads CATSRDRSGSTDTQYF. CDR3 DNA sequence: TGTGCCACCAGCAGAGATAGGTCGGGAAGCACAGATACGCAGTATTTT.

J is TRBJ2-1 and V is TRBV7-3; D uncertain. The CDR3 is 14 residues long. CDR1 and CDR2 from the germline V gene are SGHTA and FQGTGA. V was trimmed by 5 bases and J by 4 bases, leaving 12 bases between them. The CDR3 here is CASSPGIPYNEQFF. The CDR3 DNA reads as TGTGCCAGCAGCCCAGGTATCCCGTACAATGAGCAGTTCTTC.

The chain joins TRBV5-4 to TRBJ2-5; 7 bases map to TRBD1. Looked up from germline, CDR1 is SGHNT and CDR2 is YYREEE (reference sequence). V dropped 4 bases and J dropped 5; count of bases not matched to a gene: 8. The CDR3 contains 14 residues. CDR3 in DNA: TGTGCCAGCAGCCAACGACAGGGTCGGGAGACCCAGTACTTC. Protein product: CASSQRQGRETQYF. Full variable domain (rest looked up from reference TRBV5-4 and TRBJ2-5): ETGVTQSPTHLIKTRGQQVTLRCSSQSGHNTVSWYQQALGQGPQFIFQYYREEENGRGNFPPRFSGLQFPNYSSELNVNALELDDSALYLCASSQRQGRETQYFGPGTRLLVL.

For the CDR3, the DNA is TGTGCCAGCAGCATCCTTAGTGTGATCTCCGACACCTACAATGAGCAGTTCTTC. Its translation is CASSILSVISDTYNEQFF. This chain links TRBV9 with TRBJ2-1; D not resolved. The CDR3 length is 18 residues. Germline V gene lookup returns CDR1 SGDLS and CDR2 YYNGEE. V gave up 4 bases and J gave up 2 bases, with 22 bases separating them. Full variable domain (rest looked up from reference TRBV9 and TRBJ2-1): DSGVTQTPKHLITATGQRVTLRCSPRSGDLSVYWYQQSLDQGLQFLIQYYNGEERAKGNILERFSAQQFPDLHSELNLSSLELGDSALYFCASSILSVISDTYNEQFFGPGTRLTVL.